This TCR beta chain came from a study of OX40 agonist ivuxolimab in advanced cancers. For context, the study as a whole: Ivuxolimab, which targeted the costimulatory receptor OX40 (CD134), was an agonistic, fully human IgG2 monoclonal antibody. Intravenous ivuxolimab was administered to patients every 2 weeks at six dose levels: 0.01, 0.1, 0.3, 1.5, 3 and 10 mg/kg. Of the 50 to 55 patients in dose escalation, around 20 had hepatocellular carcinoma, about 15 had melanoma, 9 had renal cell carcinoma and 9 had head and neck cancer. In the dose-escalation cohort, 70% to 90% of patients were male, and the mean age was roughly 60 years with a range of about 23 to 79. Patients were allowed to have had prior anti-PD-1, anti-PD-L1 or anti-CTLA-4 therapy, and approximately 37% of the dose-escalation patients had been treated with checkpoint inhibitors. Partial responses occurred in three dose-escalation patients, of whom one had hepatocellular carcinoma and two had cutaneous melanoma. The point of sequencing TCRbeta in the periphery was to test whether ivuxolimab changed TCR sequence diversity and drove clonal T-cell expansion. The paper reports the monotherapy dose-escalation portion (N of about 54 patients) of the phase I ivuxolimab trial. Results the study describes overall, beyond this receptor: Low levels of normalized T-cell clonal expansion were also seen in some patients who did not respond. In partial responders in the 0.1-3.0 mg/kg groups, normalized peripheral clonal expansion was found to be among the lowest, especially among CD8+ T cells. Which antigens the clonally expanded peripheral T cells were specific for was not determined. Clonal expansion of both CD4+ and CD8+ blood T cells was observed from baseline to week 6 at doses 0.1 to 3.0 mg/kg. After ivuxolimab, more expanded clones were found on average in CD8+ T cells than in CD4+ T cells.

Remarks on this clone: Its antigen is unknown. Base qualities are not recorded, but no much larger clone differs from it by a single base.

The germline V gene provides CDR1 LGHNA and CDR2 YNFKEQ. Deletion took 5 bases off V and 11 bases off J, with a span of 17 bases between the germline ends. The CDR3 sequence holds 13 residues, the cysteine and phenylalanine included. This entry keeps only the CDR3 DNA: 39 bases, framed from base 1. Genomic DNA was extracted from sorted cells for sequencing of the TCRbeta CDR3 region. The immunoSEQ Assay was used for sequencing of TCRbeta CDR3 regions. Sourced from immuneACCESS, this table was stored by TCRdb with only in-frame sequences that have V and J called. A share of the clones is absent; for the studies checked, an unresolved V gene accounts for under half, and the remainder has no known explanation. In this sample the table shows fewer than 30,000 clones, roughly three quarters of which occur a single time. The top ten constitute around 14% of the sample. Patients with a history of autoimmune disease or receiving systemic immunosuppression were excluded from the trial. Peripheral blood for TCR sequencing was collected from all dose cohorts at baseline, on cycle 4 day 1, and on cycle 7 day 1. The samples were drawn from a first-in-human, open-label, multicenter phase I dose-escalation trial of ivuxolimab. Adults with locally advanced or metastatic melanoma, renal cell carcinoma, hepatocellular carcinoma or head and neck squamous cell carcinoma were enrolled in the trial. Before TCR sequencing, CD4+ T cells and CD8+ T cells from peripheral blood were sorted into separate populations.

Recombination linked TRBV4-2 to TRBJ2-3; the D gene assignment is perhaps TRBD1 or TRBD2, with each matching 5 bases. The sequence derives from an adult with an advanced solid tumor such as melanoma, head and neck, liver or kidney cancer. Source: CD4+ or CD8+ T cells sorted from blood, taken in a trial of the OX40 agonist ivuxolimab. The DNA sequence follows: TGTGCCAGCAGCTACAACCGGGACCGGGGGCAGTATTTT. This is translated as CASSYNRDRGQYF.